The present T cell receptor (beta chain) was sequenced within a study of T cells in Graves' hyperthyroidism and ophthalmopathy. TCR beta CDR3 regions were amplified from RNA transcripts. A first-round RT-PCR of the TCR CDR3 used the HTBI primer set. TCRdb reanalysed the multiplex PCR reads using MiXCR and keeps one entry per CDR3 protein. The sample contains some 570,000 distinct CDR3 sequences, approximately 15% of which appear only once. V was trimmed by 3 bases and J by 2 bases, leaving 11 bases between them. In germline, CDR1 is MNHEY, CDR2 SMNVEV (reference sequence). CDR3 size: 14 residues. This clonotype was counted at least ten times.

Sequenced material: blood. The chain couples TRBV27 to TRBJ2-7; D assignment may be TRBD1 or TRBD2 (5 bases each). The TCR sequence derives from a woman aged 18-29 years with Graves' ophthalmopathy. DNA for the CDR3: TGTGCCAGCAGTTTCCGGGACGGGGCCTACGAGCAGTACTTC. Amino acid sequence: CASSFRDGAYEQYF.